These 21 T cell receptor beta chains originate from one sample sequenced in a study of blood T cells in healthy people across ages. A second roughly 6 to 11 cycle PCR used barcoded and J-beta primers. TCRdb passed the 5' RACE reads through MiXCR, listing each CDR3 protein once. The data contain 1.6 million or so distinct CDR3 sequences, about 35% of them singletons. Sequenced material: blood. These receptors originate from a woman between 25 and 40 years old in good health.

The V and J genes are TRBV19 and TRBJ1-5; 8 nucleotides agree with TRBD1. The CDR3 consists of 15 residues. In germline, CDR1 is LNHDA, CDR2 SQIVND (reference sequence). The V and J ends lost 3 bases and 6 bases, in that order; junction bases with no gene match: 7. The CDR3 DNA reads TGTGCCAGTAGTATTGGCAGGGGGCCAGGTCAGCCCCAGCATTTT. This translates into CASSIGRGPGQPQHF.

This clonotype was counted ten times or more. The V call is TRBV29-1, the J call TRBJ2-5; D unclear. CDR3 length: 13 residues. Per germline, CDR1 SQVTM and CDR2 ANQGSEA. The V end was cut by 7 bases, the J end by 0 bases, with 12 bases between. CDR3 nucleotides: TGCAGCGCTCCGGGCCGTTACCAAGAGACCCAGTACTTC. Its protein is CSAPGRYQETQYF.

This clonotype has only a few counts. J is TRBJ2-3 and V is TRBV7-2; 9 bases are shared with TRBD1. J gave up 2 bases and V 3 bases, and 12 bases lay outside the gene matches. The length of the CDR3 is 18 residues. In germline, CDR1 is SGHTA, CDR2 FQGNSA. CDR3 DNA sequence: TGTGCCAGCAGCTTTAGATGGGGGGACAGGGCTTACACAGATACGCAGTATTTT. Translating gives CASSFRWGDRAYTDTQYF.

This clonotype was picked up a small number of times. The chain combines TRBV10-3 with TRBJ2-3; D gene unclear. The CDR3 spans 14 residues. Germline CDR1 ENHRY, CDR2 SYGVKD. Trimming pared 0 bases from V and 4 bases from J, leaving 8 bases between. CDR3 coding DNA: TGTGCCATCAGTGAGTCGTACACGCCAGATACGCAGTATTTT. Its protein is CAISESYTPDTQYF.

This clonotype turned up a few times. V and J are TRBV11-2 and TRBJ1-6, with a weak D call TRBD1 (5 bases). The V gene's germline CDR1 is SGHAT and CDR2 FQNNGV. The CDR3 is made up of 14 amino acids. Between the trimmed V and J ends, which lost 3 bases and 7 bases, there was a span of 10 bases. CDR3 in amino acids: CASSLGVWNSPLHF. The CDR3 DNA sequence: TGTGCCAGCAGCTTGGGGGTTTGGAATTCACCCCTCCACTTT.

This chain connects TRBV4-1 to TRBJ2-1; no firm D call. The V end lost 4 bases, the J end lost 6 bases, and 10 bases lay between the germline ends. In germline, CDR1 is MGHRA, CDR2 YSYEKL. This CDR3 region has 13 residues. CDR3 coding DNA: TGCGCCAGCAGCCCCGTGACCACCAATGAGCAGTTCTTC. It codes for CASSPVTTNEQFF.

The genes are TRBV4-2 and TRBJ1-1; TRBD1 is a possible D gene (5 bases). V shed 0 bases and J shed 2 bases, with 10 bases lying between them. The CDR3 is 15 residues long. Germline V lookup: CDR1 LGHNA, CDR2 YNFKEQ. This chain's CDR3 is CASSQDSQGNTEAFF. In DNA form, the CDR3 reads TGTGCCAGCAGCCAAGATAGTCAGGGTAACACTGAAGCTTTCTTT.

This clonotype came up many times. The CDR3: CASSPRGSGGNEQFF. Here the CDR3 DNA reads TGTGCCAGCAGCCCGCGAGGTAGCGGGGGAAATGAGCAGTTCTTC. The chain joins TRBV9 to TRBJ2-1; 9 positions match TRBD2. The CDR3 length is 15 residues. In germline, CDR1 is SGDLS, CDR2 YYNGEE. J was trimmed by 7 bases and V by 4 bases; bases with no gene match: 9.

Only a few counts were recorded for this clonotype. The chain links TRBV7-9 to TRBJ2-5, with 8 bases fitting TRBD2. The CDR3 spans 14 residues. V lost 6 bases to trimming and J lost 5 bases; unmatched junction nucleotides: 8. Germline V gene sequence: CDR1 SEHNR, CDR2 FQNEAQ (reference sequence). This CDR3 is CASRPPGLEETQYF. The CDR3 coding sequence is TGTGCCAGCAGACCCCCGGGACTAGAGGAGACCCAGTACTTC.

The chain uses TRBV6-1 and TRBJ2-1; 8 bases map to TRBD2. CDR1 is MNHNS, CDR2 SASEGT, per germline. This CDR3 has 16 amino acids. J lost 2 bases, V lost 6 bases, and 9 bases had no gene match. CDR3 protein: CASRSPGTSPYNEQFF. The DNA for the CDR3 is TGTGCCAGCAGGTCCCCCGGGACTAGTCCCTACAATGAGCAGTTCTTC.

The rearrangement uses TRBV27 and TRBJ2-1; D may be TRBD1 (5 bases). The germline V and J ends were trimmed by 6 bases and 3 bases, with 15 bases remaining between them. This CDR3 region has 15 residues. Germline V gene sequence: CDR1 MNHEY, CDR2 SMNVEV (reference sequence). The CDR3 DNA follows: TGTGCCAGCAGACCCCCAGGGTTCCGCTACAATGAGCAGTTCTTC. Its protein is CASRPPGFRYNEQFF.

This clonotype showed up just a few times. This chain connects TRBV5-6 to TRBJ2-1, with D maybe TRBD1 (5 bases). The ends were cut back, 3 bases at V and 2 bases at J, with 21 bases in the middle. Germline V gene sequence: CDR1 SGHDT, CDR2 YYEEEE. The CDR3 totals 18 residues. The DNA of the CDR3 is TGTGCCAGCAGCTGGAATCCGGTAAAGGGGTCTACCTACAATGAGCAGTTCTTC. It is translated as CASSWNPVKGSTYNEQFF.

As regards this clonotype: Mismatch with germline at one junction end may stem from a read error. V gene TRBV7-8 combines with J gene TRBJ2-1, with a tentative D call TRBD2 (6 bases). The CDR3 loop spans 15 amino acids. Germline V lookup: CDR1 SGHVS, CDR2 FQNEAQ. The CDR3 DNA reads TGTACCAGCAGCTTTTTAGCGGAAAAATACAATGAGCAGTTCTTC. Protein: CTSSFLAEKYNEQFF. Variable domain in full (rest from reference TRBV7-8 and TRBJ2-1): GAGVSQSPRYKVAKRGQDVALRCDPISGHVSLFWYQQALGQGPEFLTYFQNEAQLDKSGLPSDRFFAERPEGSVSTLKIQRTQQEDSAVYLCTSSFLAEKYNEQFFGPGTRLTVL.

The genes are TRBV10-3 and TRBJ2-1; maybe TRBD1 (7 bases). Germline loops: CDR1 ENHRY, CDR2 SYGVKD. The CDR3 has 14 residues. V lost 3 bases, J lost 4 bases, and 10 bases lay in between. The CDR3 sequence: CAISDRGEYNEQFF. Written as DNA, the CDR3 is TGTGCCATCAGTGACAGGGGGGAATACAATGAGCAGTTCTTC.

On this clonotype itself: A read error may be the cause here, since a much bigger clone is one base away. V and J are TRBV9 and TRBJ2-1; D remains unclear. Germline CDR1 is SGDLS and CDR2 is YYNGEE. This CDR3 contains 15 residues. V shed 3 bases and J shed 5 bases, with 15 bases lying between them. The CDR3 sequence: CASSARNRPNNEQFF. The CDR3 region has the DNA TGTGCCAGCAGCGCCCGGAACAGACCAAACAATGAGCAGTTCTTC.

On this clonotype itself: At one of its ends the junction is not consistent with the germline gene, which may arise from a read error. The CDR3 here is CSVEFPGSRNQLQHF. The CDR3 coding sequence is TGCAGCGTTGAATTCCCAGGGAGCCGCAATCAGCTCCAGCATTTT. The chain carries TRBV29-1 and TRBJ1-5; possible D gene TRBD1, 5 bases. CDR1 and CDR2 (germline): SQVTM, ANQGSEA. The CDR3 is made up of 15 amino acids.

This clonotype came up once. DNA of the CDR3: TGTGCCAGCAGAGTTCCCCAGGGGTTTCGGACTGAAGCTTTCTTT. It codes for CASRVPQGFRTEAFF. The rearrangement links TRBV13 to TRBJ1-1, with D maybe TRBD1 (6 bases). Germline V gene data show CDR1 as PRHDT and CDR2 as FYEKMQ (reference sequence). The CDR3 length is 15 residues. The V and J ends lost 6 bases and 5 bases respectively, with 19 bases between them.

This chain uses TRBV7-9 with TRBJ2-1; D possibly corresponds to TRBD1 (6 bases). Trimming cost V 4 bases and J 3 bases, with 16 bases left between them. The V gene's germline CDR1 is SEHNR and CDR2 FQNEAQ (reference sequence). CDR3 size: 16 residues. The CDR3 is CASSSLGGTLYNEQFF. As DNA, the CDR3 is TGTGCCAGCAGCTCCCTAGGTGGGACACTCTACAATGAGCAGTTCTTC.

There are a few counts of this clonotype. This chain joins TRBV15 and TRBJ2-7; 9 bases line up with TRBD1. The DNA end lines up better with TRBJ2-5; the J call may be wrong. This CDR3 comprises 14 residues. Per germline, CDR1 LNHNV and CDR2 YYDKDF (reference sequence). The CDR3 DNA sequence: TGTGCCACCAGCAGGACAGGGGGACAAGAGACCCAGTACTTC. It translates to CATSRTGGQETQYF.

This CDR3 is CSAIWTGANYGYTF. Here the CDR3 DNA reads TGCAGTGCTATATGGACAGGAGCTAACTATGGCTACACCTTC. The rearrangement links TRBV20-1 to TRBJ1-2, with 7 bases aligning to TRBD1. This CDR3 comprises 14 residues. In germline, CDR1 is DFQATT, CDR2 SNEGSKA (reference sequence). Trimming took 4 bases from V and 0 from J; bases not matched to a gene: 5.

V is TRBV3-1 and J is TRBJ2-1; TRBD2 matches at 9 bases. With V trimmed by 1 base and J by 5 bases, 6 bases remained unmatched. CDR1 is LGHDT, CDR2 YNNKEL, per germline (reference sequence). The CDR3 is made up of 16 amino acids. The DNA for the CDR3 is TGTGCCAGCAGCCAAGGCGGGGGGGCCGGAGACAATGAGCAGTTCTTC. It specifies CASSQGGGAGDNEQFF.